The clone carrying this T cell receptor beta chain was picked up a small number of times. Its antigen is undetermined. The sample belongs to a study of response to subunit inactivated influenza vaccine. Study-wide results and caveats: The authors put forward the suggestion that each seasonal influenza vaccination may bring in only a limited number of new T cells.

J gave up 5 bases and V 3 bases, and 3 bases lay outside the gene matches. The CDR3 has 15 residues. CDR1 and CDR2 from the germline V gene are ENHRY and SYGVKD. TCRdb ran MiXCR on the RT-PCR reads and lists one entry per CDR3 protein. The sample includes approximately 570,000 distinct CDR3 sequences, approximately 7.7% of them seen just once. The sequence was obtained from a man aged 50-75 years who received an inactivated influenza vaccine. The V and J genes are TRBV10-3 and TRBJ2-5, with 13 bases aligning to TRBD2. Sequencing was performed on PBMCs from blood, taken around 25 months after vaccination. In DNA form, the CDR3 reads TGTGCCATCAGTGACGGGACTAGCGGGACCGAGACCCAGTACTTC. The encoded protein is CAISDGTSGTETQYF.